This T cell receptor beta chain was captured in a study of cytomegalovirus exposure and HLA in healthy donors. The PCR used 60 Vbeta and 13 Jbeta primers. Produced via immunoSEQ multiplex PCR; TCRdb's table is partial and in-frame only. This sample carries about 140,000 clones, around 80% of them seen once, and the ten largest clones take roughly 4.7%. Remarks on this clone: Antigen: not known.

From germline, CDR1 is SGDLS and CDR2 YYNGEE. Between the trimmed V and J ends, which lost 4 bases and 0 bases, there was a span of 14 bases. This CDR3 has 15 amino acids. Study conclusions and caveats: According to an earlier analysis, most TCR beta V segments yielded productive rearrangements about 87% or about 30% of the time.

This receptor was identified in a man aged 35 to 55 in good health and CMV-seronegative. The V gene is TRBV9, the J gene TRBJ2-7, with a possible D match to TRBD1 (5 bases). Sequencing used PBMCs. CDR3 in DNA: TGTGCCAGCAGCCCCAGACAGATAAGCTCCTACGAGCAGTACTTC. It specifies CASSPRQISSYEQYF.